The 6 T cell receptor beta chains given below trace back to one sample, sequenced in a study of ipilimumab plus nivolumab after autologous stem cell transplantation. TCRdb's table, derived via immunoSEQ multiplex PCR, lists solely in-frame clones and lacks some. The top ten clones hold roughly 2% of a sample with approximately 80,000 clones, more than 80% of them seen once. The sample in question was PBMCs, obtained in a trial of ipilimumab plus nivolumab as post-transplant consolidation. The receptors were gathered from a male donor with diffuse large B-cell lymphoma.

This sequence joins TRBV19 and TRBJ2-7, with TRBD1 matching 8 bases. The CDR3 runs 17 residues. Germline-derived CDR1 and CDR2 are LNHDA and SQIVND (reference sequence). J gave up 4 bases and V 6 bases, and 17 bases lay outside the gene matches. The CDR3 region has the DNA TGTGCCAGTAGCCGCAACGCAGACAGGGGAATTTATTACGAGCAGTACTTC. Protein: CASSRNADRGIYYEQYF.

This rearrangement joins TRBV7-2 to TRBJ2-5; possible D gene TRBD1, 6 bases. The germline V gene has CDR1 SGHTA and CDR2 FQGNSA. This CDR3 is 13 amino acids long. V was clipped by 5 bases and J by 5 bases, with 12 bases between them. The CDR3: CASSRNRDETQYF. The CDR3 nucleotides read TGTGCCAGCAGCCGAAACAGGGACGAGACCCAGTACTTC.

V gene TRBV19 combines with J gene TRBJ2-3; possibly TRBD2 for D (6 bases). This CDR3 region has 15 residues. V dropped 3 bases and J dropped 6 bases, with 16 bases sitting between them. Germline CDR1 and CDR2: LNHDA and SQIVND (reference sequence). The CDR3 DNA follows: TGTGCCAGTAGTATTTACGGGACTGCCGGCGATACGCAGTATTTT. Translating gives CASSIYGTAGDTQYF.

V is TRBV11-2 and J is TRBJ2-4; D remains ambiguous. Germline V CDR1 and CDR2: SGHAT, FQNNGV. The CDR3 covers 15 residues. The V end was cut by 2 bases, the J end by 7 bases, with 15 bases between. This chain's CDR3 is CASSLSLSFSNIQYF. The CDR3 DNA reads TGTGCCAGCAGCTTATCTTTGTCCTTTTCGAACATTCAGTACTTC. The entire variable domain, with the rest obtained from reference TRBV11-2 and TRBJ2-4, is as follows: EAGVAQSPRYKIIEKRQSVAFWCNPISGHATLYWYQQILGQGPKLLIQFQNNGVVDDSQLPKDRFSAERLKGVDSTLKIQPAKLEDSAVYLCASSLSLSFSNIQYFGAGTRLSVL.

V is TRBV7-2 and J is TRBJ1-2; unclear D gene. Trimming stripped 0 bases from V and 4 bases from J, with 3 bases between. Germline lookup yields CDR1 SGHTA and CDR2 FQGNSA. The CDR3 totals 12 residues. CDR3 amino acids: CASSLAAYGYTF. The DNA for the CDR3 is TGTGCCAGCAGCTTAGCTGCCTATGGCTACACCTTC.

This rearrangement joins TRBV5-4 to TRBJ2-2, with D unclear. This CDR3 is built from 12 residues. V was shortened by 3 bases and J by 6 bases, with 6 bases between the two germline ends. Looked up from germline, CDR1 is SGHNT and CDR2 is YYREEE (reference sequence). CDR3 nucleotides: TGTGCCAGCAGCTCCTATCCCGGGGAGCTGTTTTTT. Protein product: CASSSYPGELFF. Using reference TRBV5-4 and TRBJ2-2 for the parts outside the CDR3, the full variable domain is ETGVTQSPTHLIKTRGQQVTLRCSSQSGHNTVSWYQQALGQGPQFIFQYYREEENGRGNFPPRFSGLQFPNYSSELNVNALELDDSALYLCASSSYPGELFFGEGSRLTVL.